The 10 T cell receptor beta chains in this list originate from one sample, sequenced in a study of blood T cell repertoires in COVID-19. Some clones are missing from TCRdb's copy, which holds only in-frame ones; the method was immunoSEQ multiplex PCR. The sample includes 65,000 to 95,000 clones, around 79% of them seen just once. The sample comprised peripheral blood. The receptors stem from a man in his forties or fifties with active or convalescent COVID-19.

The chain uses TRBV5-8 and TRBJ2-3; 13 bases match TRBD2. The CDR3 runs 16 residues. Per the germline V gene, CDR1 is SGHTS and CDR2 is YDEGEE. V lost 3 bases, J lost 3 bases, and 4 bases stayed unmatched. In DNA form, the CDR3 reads TGTGCCAGCAGCTCTTTACTAGCGGGGGGGACAGATACGCAGTATTTT. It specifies CASSSLLAGGTDTQYF.

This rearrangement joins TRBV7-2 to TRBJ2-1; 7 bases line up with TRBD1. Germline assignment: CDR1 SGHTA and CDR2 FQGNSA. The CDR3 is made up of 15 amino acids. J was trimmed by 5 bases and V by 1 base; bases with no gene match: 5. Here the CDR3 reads CASSLGWTGNNEQFF. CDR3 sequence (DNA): TGTGCCAGCAGCTTAGGTTGGACAGGAAACAATGAGCAGTTCTTC.

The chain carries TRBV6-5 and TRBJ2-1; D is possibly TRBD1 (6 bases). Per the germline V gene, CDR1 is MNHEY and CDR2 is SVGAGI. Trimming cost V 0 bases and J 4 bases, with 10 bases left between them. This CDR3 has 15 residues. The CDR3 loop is CASSYSVRGYNEQFF. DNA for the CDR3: TGTGCCAGCAGTTACTCGGTGAGGGGGTACAATGAGCAGTTCTTC.

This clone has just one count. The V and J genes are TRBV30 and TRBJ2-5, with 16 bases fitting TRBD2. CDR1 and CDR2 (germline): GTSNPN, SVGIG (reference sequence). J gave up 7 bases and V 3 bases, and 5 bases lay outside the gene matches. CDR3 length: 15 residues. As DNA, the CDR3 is TGTGCCTGGAGCCCAGGGACTAGCGGGGGGGCGACCCAGTACTTC. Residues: CAWSPGTSGGATQYF.

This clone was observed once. CDR3 loop: CASSQDQGTPNEKLFF. CDR3 in DNA: TGCGCCAGCAGCCAGGACCAGGGGACACCGAATGAAAAACTGTTTTTT. V usage is TRBV4-1 and J usage is TRBJ1-4; possible D gene TRBD1, 6 bases. The length of the CDR3 is 16 residues. CDR1 is MGHRA, CDR2 YSYEKL, per germline. Trimming left V 3 bases short and J 5 bases short, with 16 bases between.

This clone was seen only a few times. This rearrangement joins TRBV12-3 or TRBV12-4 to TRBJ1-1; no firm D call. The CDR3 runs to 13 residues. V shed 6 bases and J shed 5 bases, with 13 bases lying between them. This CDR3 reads CASRTRPGTEAFF. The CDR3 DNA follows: TGTGCCAGCAGAACGCGTCCGGGGACTGAAGCTTTCTTT.

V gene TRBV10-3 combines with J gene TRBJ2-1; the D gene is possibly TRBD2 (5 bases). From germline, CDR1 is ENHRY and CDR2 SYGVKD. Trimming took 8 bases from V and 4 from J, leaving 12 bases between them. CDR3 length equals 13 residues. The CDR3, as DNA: TGTGCCATCCGCCCGGGGATATACAATGAGCAGTTCTTC. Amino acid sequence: CAIRPGIYNEQFF.

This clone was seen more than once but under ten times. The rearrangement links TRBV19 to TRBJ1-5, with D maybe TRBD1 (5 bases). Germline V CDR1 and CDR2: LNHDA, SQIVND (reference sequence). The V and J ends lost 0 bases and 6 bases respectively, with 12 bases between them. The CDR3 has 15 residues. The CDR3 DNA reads TGTGCCAGTAGTATAGATGAGGGCGGGGGTCAGCCCCAGCATTTT. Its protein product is CASSIDEGGGQPQHF. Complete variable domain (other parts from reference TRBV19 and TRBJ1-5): DGGITQSPKYLFRKEGQNVTLSCEQNLNHDAMYWYRQDPGQGLRLIYYSQIVNDFQKGDIAEGYSVSREKKESFPLTVTSAQKNPTAFYLCASSIDEGGGQPQHFGDGTRLSIL.

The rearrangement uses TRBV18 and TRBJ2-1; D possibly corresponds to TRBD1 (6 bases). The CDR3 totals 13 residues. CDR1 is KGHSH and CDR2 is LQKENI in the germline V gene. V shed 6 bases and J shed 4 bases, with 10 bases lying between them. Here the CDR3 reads CASSPGQYNEQFF. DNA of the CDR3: TGTGCCAGCTCCCCAGGACAGTACAATGAGCAGTTCTTC.

CDR3 nucleotide sequence: TGTGCCAGCAGTCCACAGGGCTACCGGGCTGGCTACACCTTC. Translated: CASSPQGYRAGYTF. The chain uses TRBV28 and TRBJ1-2; tentative D call: TRBD1 (6 bases). The CDR3 is 14 residues long. Germline V CDR1 and CDR2: MDHEN, SYDVKM. The ends were cut back, 5 bases at V and 7 bases at J, with 17 bases in the middle.